Described below is a single TCR beta chain sequence and its context. Its antigen is unidentified. The CDR3 consists of 15 residues. V was trimmed by 1 base and J by 6 bases, leaving 13 bases between them. From germline, CDR1 is MNHNS and CDR2 SASEGT. This specimen belongs to a study of T cell repertoires in cytomegalovirus infection. Overall study context: Epitope selection comprised recently identified HLA-C-restricted CMV epitopes and well-studied HLA-B-restricted CMV epitopes. Based on public TCR beta signatures, there were indications of CMV infection and of a matching HLA type.

Whole-study findings and limits: Cumulative frequency (of public TCR beta family members) identified carriers of CMV plus the relevant HLA. Dominating the ex vivo response were TCR beta clonotypes that were CMV-specific and HLA-C-restricted.

Each CDR3 protein gets one entry after TCRdb re-called the reads with MiXCR. The sample includes about 570,000 distinct CDR3 sequences, almost 40% of them seen just once. The chain uses TRBV6-1 and TRBJ2-1; a weak D match, TRBD2 (6 bases). The receptor was isolated from a human donor in good health (CMV status not recorded). Some clones in this sample may be carry-over from other donors' samples. The sample was cultured PBMCs, taken from culture after CMV antigen stimulation. CDR3 bases: TGTGCCAGCAGTGAAGGGGTAGCGGTTCTCAATGAGCAGTTCTTC. It yields the protein CASSEGVAVLNEQFF.